This passage covers 17 T cell receptor beta chains from one sample sequenced in a study of blood T cell repertoires in COVID-19 (dated by TCRdb to between 2020 and 2021). Receptors were amplified or captured by the immunoSEQ multiplex PCR assay. TCRdb stores this immuneACCESS table with in-frame sequences only. Part of the clones is absent; in the studies checked, under half of the shortfall reflects unresolved V genes, and no reason is known for the rest. The sample profile shows about 180,000 clones; about 88% of them were found once. Roughly 2.9% of the sample comes from the top ten. Material: peripheral blood. The receptors originated from a woman aged 25-40 years with active or convalescent COVID-19.

The chain has TRBV27 and TRBJ1-2; 7 bases fit TRBD1. The CDR3 is 14 residues long. Germline lookup yields CDR1 MNHEY and CDR2 SMNVEV (reference sequence). The ends lost 6 bases at V and 5 bases at J; junction bases unmatched: 9. CDR3 coding DNA: TGTGCCAGCAGGAATATGGGACAGTTATATGGCTACACCTTC. Protein sequence: CASRNMGQLYGYTF.

V gene TRBV5-4 combines with J gene TRBJ1-2; 9 bases agree with TRBD1. Germline-derived CDR1 and CDR2 are SGHNT and YYREEE (reference sequence). The CDR3 length is 13 residues. With 4 bases clipped from V and 8 bases from J, the junction kept 6 bases outside the gene matches. The CDR3 loop reads CASSAGQGGGYTF. DNA for the CDR3: TGTGCCAGCAGCGCGGGACAGGGAGGAGGCTACACCTTC.

This chain connects TRBV5-1 to TRBJ2-1, with D possibly being TRBD2 (5 bases). Germline loops: CDR1 SGHRS, CDR2 YFSETQ. Between the trimmed V and J ends, which lost 1 base and 8 bases, there was a span of 16 bases. The CDR3 runs 15 residues. The CDR3 sequence is CASSLNTGVSDEQFF. For the CDR3, the DNA is TGCGCCAGCAGCTTGAACACTGGAGTTAGCGATGAGCAGTTCTTC.

The V call is TRBV24-1, the J call TRBJ2-7; tentatively, D is TRBD2 (6 bases). The ends were cut back, 3 bases at V and 0 bases at J, with 14 bases in the middle. Germline loops: CDR1 KGHDR, CDR2 SFDVKD. CDR3 length: 16 amino acids. The CDR3 DNA reads as TGTGCCACCAGTGATCCCGCGGGGTCCTTCTCCTACGAGCAGTACTTC. Translated, it gives CATSDPAGSFSYEQYF.

The V and J genes are TRBV6-2 or TRBV6-3 and TRBJ1-2, with no clear D. Germline loops: CDR1 MNHEY, CDR2 SVGEGT. This CDR3 spans 14 amino acids. V was pared by 2 bases and J by 1 base, with 8 bases between. The CDR3 DNA sequence: TGTGCCAGCAGTTACCGGGGTTTTAACTATGGCTACACCTTC. Translated, it gives CASSYRGFNYGYTF.

The chain is built from TRBV5-1 and TRBJ2-2; 9 positions agree with TRBD1. This CDR3 has 15 residues. Germline V gene lookup returns CDR1 SGHRS and CDR2 YFSETQ. The junction had 9 bases not matched to a gene; V was cut back by 6 bases and J by 6 bases. CDR3: CASTQGDRAPGELFF. As DNA, the CDR3 is TGCGCCAGCACCCAAGGGGACAGGGCTCCCGGGGAGCTGTTTTTT.

The chain joins TRBV6-5 to TRBJ1-2; possibly TRBD1 for D (6 bases). Germline V gene lookup returns CDR1 MNHEY and CDR2 SVGAGI. The V end was cut by 10 bases, the J end by 5 bases, with 11 bases between. CDR3 size: 11 residues. The CDR3 nucleotides are TGTGCCATCGTACAGGGTTATGGCTACACCTTC. Translating it yields CAIVQGYGYTF.

This clone showed up just a few times. The V gene is TRBV15, the J gene TRBJ2-7, with TRBD2 matching 8 bases. The CDR3 contains 14 residues. V lost 8 bases and J lost 7; bases outside the gene matches: 13. Germline V gene sequence: CDR1 LNHNV, CDR2 YYDKDF (reference sequence). The CDR3 region is CATGGRGGREEQYF. The DNA of the CDR3 is TGTGCCACCGGGGGACGGGGGGGCCGAGAGGAGCAGTACTTC.

This chain uses TRBV18 with TRBJ2-1, with TRBD2 matching over 10 bases. V trimming: 3 bases; J trimming: 15 bases; junction bases outside the gene matches: 11. Germline-derived CDR1 and CDR2 are KGHSH and LQKENI. The CDR3 has 14 amino acids. The CDR3 coding sequence is TGTGCCAGCTCACCCCGCCAGCGGGAGGGCCGATGGTTCTTC. Amino acids: CASSPRQREGRWFF.

This clone was seen a handful of times. This chain connects TRBV6-2 or TRBV6-3 to TRBJ2-1; D might be TRBD2 (5 bases). The CDR3 spans 15 residues. The ends were cut back, 4 bases at V and 6 bases at J, with 16 bases in the middle. CDR1 MNHEY and CDR2 SVGEGT come from the germline V gene. CDR3 bases: TGTGCCAGCAGTTCTCGACGGGAAACTCTCAATGAGCAGTTCTTC. Translating gives CASSSRRETLNEQFF.

This rearrangement joins TRBV7-2 to TRBJ2-3; a weak D match, TRBD1 (6 bases). Germline V gene lookup returns CDR1 SGHTA and CDR2 FQGNSA. The CDR3 runs 15 residues. V lost 4 bases, J lost 2 bases, and 13 bases lay in between. This CDR3 reads CASSSPGALTDTQYF. The CDR3 nucleotides are TGTGCCAGCAGCTCACCAGGGGCCCTCACAGATACGCAGTATTTT.

The chain uses TRBV6-6 and TRBJ1-2, with D perhaps matching TRBD1 (6 bases). V was shortened by 2 bases and J by 4 bases, with 11 bases between the two germline ends. This CDR3 has 14 residues. The germline CDR1 and CDR2 sequences are MNHNY and SVGAGI (reference sequence). DNA for the CDR3: TGTGCCAGCAGTTACCGACAGGCCCCCTATGGCTACACCTTC. Protein: CASSYRQAPYGYTF.

The chain employs TRBV18 and TRBJ1-1, with 7 bases that match TRBD1. The V segment lost 4 bases and the J segment 1 base; nucleotides outside the gene matches: 6. CDR1 and CDR2 (germline): KGHSH, LQKENI. CDR3 length: 15 residues. This CDR3 reads CASSLDRVRNTEAFF. CDR3 DNA: TGTGCCAGCTCACTAGACAGGGTCAGGAACACTGAAGCTTTCTTT.

The genes are TRBV5-1 and TRBJ1-2; 9 bases are a match to TRBD1. Germline CDR1 reads SGHRS; CDR2 reads YFSETQ. Trimming cost V 0 bases and J 5 bases; bases outside gene matches: 5. The CDR3 contains 15 residues. CDR3 sequence: CASSLAPGTGYGYTF. CDR3 nucleotides: TGCGCCAGCAGCTTGGCCCCCGGGACAGGGTATGGCTACACCTTC.

The CDR3 here is CASSQTGNQETQYF. The CDR3 DNA sequence: TGTGCCAGCAGCCAAACAGGGAACCAAGAGACCCAGTACTTC. The genes are TRBV7-9 and TRBJ2-5; maybe TRBD1 (6 bases). V dropped 5 bases and J dropped 0 bases, with 10 bases sitting between them. The CDR3 is 14 residues long. The germline V gene has CDR1 SEHNR and CDR2 FQNEAQ (reference sequence).

The rearrangement links TRBV5-1 to TRBJ1-1; D remains ambiguous. Germline CDR1 SGHRS, CDR2 YFSETQ. This CDR3 has 14 amino acids. Trimming took 3 bases from V and 3 from J, leaving 12 bases between them. CDR3 nucleotides: TGCGCCAGCAGCTCGCCCTTAGTGGACACTGAAGCTTTCTTT. It is translated as CASSSPLVDTEAFF.

V and J are TRBV5-4 and TRBJ2-1, with TRBD1 as a possible D gene (6 bases). V dropped 2 bases and J dropped 3 bases, with 12 bases sitting between them. The CDR3 runs 15 residues. Germline CDR1 reads SGHNT; CDR2 reads YYREEE (reference sequence). CDR3 region: CASSLMGADYNEQFF. The DNA of the CDR3 is TGTGCCAGCAGCTTAATGGGGGCGGACTACAATGAGCAGTTCTTC.